The clone carrying this TCR beta chain is a singleton in its sample. The sample is drawn from a study of blood T cell repertoires in COVID-19. For the study at large: Sites across the United States, Italy and Spain contributed samples from acute and convalescent COVID-19. PBMCs, B-cell-depleted T cells, or T cells were the source of the cDNA or gDNA that made up the material.

Germline assignment: CDR1 LGHNA and CDR2 YNFKEQ. Trimming removed 0 bases at V and 10 bases at J, with 9 bases between. CDR3 length: 12 residues. Produced via immunoSEQ multiplex PCR; TCRdb's table is partial and in-frame only. Among some 130,000 clones, around 88% were seen once, and the ten largest hold about 16%. The sequence was obtained from a woman aged 45-60 years who had recovered from COVID-19. The sequencing input was peripheral blood. The chain employs TRBV4-2 and TRBJ2-5, with D possibly TRBD2 on 5 matching bases. The CDR3 region is CASSQDVGDQYF. CDR3 nucleotide sequence: TGTGCCAGCAGCCAAGATGTCGGGGACCAGTACTTC.